These 13 T cell receptor beta chains were sequenced from one sample in a study of T cells in Graves' hyperthyroidism and ophthalmopathy. The investigators amplified TCR beta CDR3 regions from RNA transcripts. First-round RT-PCR targeting the TCR CDR3 was performed with the HTBI primer set. In TCRdb, the multiplex PCR reads were re-called with MiXCR into one record per CDR3 protein. Here the sample spans fewer than 45,000 distinct CDR3 sequences, around 50% being singletons. The specimen was blood. The receptors stem from a woman aged 45-65 years with Graves' hyperthyroidism that later progressed to Graves' ophthalmopathy.

Points on this clonotype: Since the CDR3 does not end with the conserved phenylalanine or tryptophan, this likely comes from a read error. The chain employs TRBV5-4 and TRBJ1-1; the match to TRBD1 covers 7 bases. There are 13 residues in the CDR3. Germline V gene sequence: CDR1 SGHNT, CDR2 YYREEE (reference sequence). The CDR3 DNA follows: TGTGCCAGCAGTGACGACAGGGTTACTGAGGCTTTCTCT. This translates into CASSDDRVTEAFS.

The rearrangement uses TRBV29-1 and TRBJ2-5; D is perhaps TRBD2 (6 bases). Between the trimmed V and J ends, which lost 3 bases and 4 bases, there was a span of 15 bases. This CDR3 spans 14 amino acids. Germline lookup yields CDR1 SQVTM and CDR2 ANQGSEA. The CDR3 DNA is TGCAGCGTTGATCTCTCGGGGGTCCGAGAGACCCAGTACTTC. Its protein product is CSVDLSGVRETQYF.

Ten or more counts support this clonotype. V is TRBV3-1 and J is TRBJ2-7; the D is unclear. The V gene's germline CDR1 is LGHDT and CDR2 YNNKEL (reference sequence). The CDR3 has 12 residues. V lost 2 bases and J lost 9, with 11 bases in between. In nucleotides, the CDR3 is TGTGCCAGCAGCCAAAGCACTGAGCGGCAGTACTTC. Translated, it gives CASSQSTERQYF.

This clonotype showed up many times. The chain uses TRBV19 and TRBJ2-5; D remains unclear. V was cut by 1 base and J by 5 bases, with 14 bases left in between. Germline CDR1 reads LNHDA; CDR2 reads SQIVND (reference sequence). The CDR3 runs to 15 residues. CDR3 DNA sequence: TGTGCCAGTAGTATAGTTCCTAACGGAAGGGAGACCCAGTACTTC. This encodes CASSIVPNGRETQYF.

Turning to this clonotype: This may stem from a read error, because a much larger clone lies one nucleotide away. V usage is TRBV19 and J usage is TRBJ1-2; 11 bases align to TRBD1. CDR1 LNHDA and CDR2 SQIVND come from the germline V gene (reference sequence). This CDR3 region has 14 residues. The ends lost 4 bases at V and 7 bases at J; junction bases unmatched: 5. CDR3 residues: CASSTDRGLGGYTF. CDR3 DNA: TGTGCCAGTAGTACGGACAGGGGGCTGGGTGGCTACACCTTC.

This clonotype came up a few times. The junction departs from the called germline gene at one end, perhaps through a read error. The chain is built from TRBV7-9 and TRBJ2-7; tentative D call: TRBD2 (6 bases). Per germline, CDR1 SEHNR and CDR2 FQNEAQ (reference sequence). The CDR3 extends over 13 amino acids. CDR3 nucleotides: TGTGCTAGCAGCCTAGCGTTATCCTACGAGCGGTACTTC. Encoded protein: CASSLALSYERYF.

Concerning this clonotype: The junction and the germline gene differ at one end; a read error may be behind it. The chain has TRBV29-1 and TRBJ1-1, with D unclear. CDR1 and CDR2 (germline): SQVTM, ANQGSEA. This CDR3 has 12 residues. Here the CDR3 reads CSSENANSEAFF. CDR3 coding DNA: TGCAGCAGTGAAAATGCAAACAGTGAAGCTTTCTTT. Together with reference TRBV29-1 and TRBJ1-1, the CDR3 gives the full variable domain: SAVISQKPSRDICQRGTSLTIQCQVDSQVTMMFWYRQQPGQSLTLIATANQGSEATYESGFVIDKFPISRPNLTFSTLTVSNMSPEDSSIYLCSSENANSEAFFGQGTRLTVV.

This clonotype was counted many times. J is TRBJ2-2 and V is TRBV11-3; D is undetermined. Trimming removed 5 bases at V and 3 bases at J, with 10 bases between. The CDR3 length is 14 residues. CDR1 SGHNT and CDR2 YENEEA come from the germline V gene. The CDR3 coding sequence is TGTGCCAGCAGCCAAATTAGGGACACCGGGGAGCTGTTTTTT. It specifies CASSQIRDTGELFF. Full variable domain (outside the CDR3, taken from reference TRBV11-3 and TRBJ2-2): EAGVVQSPRYKIIEKKQPVAFWCNPISGHNTLYWYLQNLGQGPELLIRYENEEAVDDSQLPKDRFSAERLKGVDSTLKIQPAELGDSAVYLCASSQIRDTGELFFGEGSRLTVL.

V usage is TRBV19 and J usage is TRBJ2-1; D call uncertain. The CDR3 totals 17 residues. Trimming shortened V by 4 bases and J by 0 bases, and 16 bases separated the two germline ends. Per germline, CDR1 LNHDA and CDR2 SQIVND (reference sequence). CDR3 coding DNA: TGTGCCAGTAGTAGCGCCGCTGGCTTTAGCTCCTACAATGAGCAGTTCTTC. It codes for CASSSAAGFSSYNEQFF.

This clonotype is medium-sized by share. The gene calls are TRBV10-3 and TRBJ2-1; D unresolved. CDR3 length equals 14 residues. Trimming left V 2 bases short and J 8 bases short, with 13 bases between. Germline CDR1 and CDR2: ENHRY and SYGVKD. The CDR3 spells CAISERGPSDEQFF. The CDR3 DNA is TGTGCCATCAGTGAGAGAGGCCCCTCGGATGAGCAGTTCTTC.

The gene calls are TRBV3-1 and TRBJ2-2; D is unresolved. The germline V gene has CDR1 LGHDT and CDR2 YNNKEL (reference sequence). The CDR3 totals 13 residues. The ends were cut back, 0 bases at V and 8 bases at J, with 7 bases in the middle. In DNA, the CDR3 is TGTGCCAGCAGCCAAGAATTCTCTGGGGAGCTGTTTTTT. Amino acids: CASSQEFSGELFF. Variable domain in full (rest from reference TRBV3-1 and TRBJ2-2): DTAVSQTPKYLVTQMGNDKSIKCEQNLGHDTMYWYKQDSKKFLKIMFSYNNKELIINETVPNRFSPKSPDKAHLNLHINSLELGDSAVYFCASSQEFSGELFFGEGSRLTVL.

V usage is TRBV19 and J usage is TRBJ2-3, with 8 bases that match TRBD2. Per the germline V gene, CDR1 is LNHDA and CDR2 is SQIVND (reference sequence). CDR3 length equals 14 residues. V was pared by 7 bases and J by 11 bases, with 14 bases of the junction left unmatched. The CDR3 loop is CASNSGTYYNEQYF. CDR3 bases: TGTGCCAGTAATAGCGGGACCTACTACAATGAGCAGTATTTT.

This clonotype ranks as medium-sized. The CDR3 coding sequence is TGTGCCAGCAGCTTGGGGAAGACAGATACGCAGTATTTT. Translation: CASSLGKTDTQYF. The rearrangement uses TRBV7-8 and TRBJ2-3; D is unclear. CDR1 and CDR2 (germline): SGHVS, FQNEAQ. This CDR3 is built from 13 residues. The V and J ends lost 3 bases and 3 bases respectively, with 7 bases between them.